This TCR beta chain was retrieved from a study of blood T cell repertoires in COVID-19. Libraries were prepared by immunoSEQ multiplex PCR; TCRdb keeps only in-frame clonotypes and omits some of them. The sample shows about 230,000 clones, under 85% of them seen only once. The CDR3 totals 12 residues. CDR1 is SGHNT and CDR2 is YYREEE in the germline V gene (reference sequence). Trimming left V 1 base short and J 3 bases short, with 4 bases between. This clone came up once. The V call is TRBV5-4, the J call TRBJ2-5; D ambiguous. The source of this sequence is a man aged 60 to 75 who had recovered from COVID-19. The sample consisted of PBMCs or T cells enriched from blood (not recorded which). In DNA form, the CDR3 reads TGTGCCAGCAGCTTGTTAAAAGAGACCCAGTACTTC. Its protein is CASSLLKETQYF.